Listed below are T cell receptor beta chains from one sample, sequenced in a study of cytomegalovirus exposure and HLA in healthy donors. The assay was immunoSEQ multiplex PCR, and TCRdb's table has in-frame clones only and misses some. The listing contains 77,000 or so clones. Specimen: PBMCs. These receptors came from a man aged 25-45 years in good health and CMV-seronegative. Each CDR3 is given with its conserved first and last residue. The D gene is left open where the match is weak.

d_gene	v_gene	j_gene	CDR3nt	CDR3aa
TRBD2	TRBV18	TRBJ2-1	TGTGCCAGCTCGGGACTAGCGGGCTCCTACAATGAGCAGTTCTTC	CASSGLAGSYNEQFF
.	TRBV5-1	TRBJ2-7	TGCGCCAGCAGCAGCTTCCCCGCGGGACGTTTTTACGAGCAGTACTTC	CASSSFPAGRFYEQYF
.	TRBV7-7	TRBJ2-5	TGTGCTAGCAGCCGCGGGACAGAAAAGGGAGAGACCCAGTACTTC	CASSRGTEKGETQYF
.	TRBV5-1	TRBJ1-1	TGCGCCAGCAGCGGGGACCCAGGGGTCGGGGCTTTCTTT	CASSGDPGVGAFF
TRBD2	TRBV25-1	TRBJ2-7	TGTGCCAGCAGTCGGGCTAGCGGGGGTACCTACGAGCAGTACTTC	CASSRASGGTYEQYF
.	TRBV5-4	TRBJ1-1	TGTGCCAGCAGCTTGGGGCGGGCGGGCACTGAAGCTTTCTTT	CASSLGRAGTEAFF
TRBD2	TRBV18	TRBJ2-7	TGTGCCAGCTCACCATTGGCTAGCGGGAGGGCCAACGAGCAGTACTTC	CASSPLASGRANEQYF
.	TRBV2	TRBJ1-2	TGTGCCAGCAGACAGGGCGGCCCTAACTATGGCTACACCTTC	CASRQGGPNYGYTF
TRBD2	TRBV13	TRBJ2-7	TGTGCCAGCAGCACATCTACTAGCGCGGTTGTGTACGAGCAGTACTTC	CASSTSTSAVVYEQYF
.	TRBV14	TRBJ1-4	TGTGCCAGCGACGCCGGGGGAGAAAAACTGTTTTTT	CASDAGGEKLFF
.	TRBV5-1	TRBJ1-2	TGCGCCAGCAGCTTGGTCGGGGATGGCTACACCTTC	CASSLVGDGYTF
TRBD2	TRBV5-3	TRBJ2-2	TGTGCCAGAAGCTTGTACCGGACTAGCGGGAGGTCCAACACCGGGGAGCTGTTTTTT	CARSLYRTSGRSNTGELFF
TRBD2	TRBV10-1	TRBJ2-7	TGCGCCAGCAGTGAAAGCCTAGCGGGCCTCTACGAGCAGTACTTC	CASSESLAGLYEQYF
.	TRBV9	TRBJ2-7	TGTGCCAGCAGCGCCCTACCGAACTACGAGCAGTACTTC	CASSALPNYEQYF
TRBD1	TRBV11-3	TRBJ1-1	TGTGCCAGCAGCTCGGGACAGGGGAGGACTGAAGCTTTCTTT	CASSSGQGRTEAFF
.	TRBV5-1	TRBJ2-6	TGCGCCAGCACCTCAGGGCGGTTCTCTGGGGCCAACGTCCTGACTTTC	CASTSGRFSGANVLTF
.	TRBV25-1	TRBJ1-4	TGTGCCAGCGAGGGGGTAGGTGATGAAAAACTGTTTTTT	CASEGVGDEKLFF
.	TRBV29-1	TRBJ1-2	TGCAGCGTTGTGTCCCAGGACTATGGCTACACCTTC	CSVVSQDYGYTF
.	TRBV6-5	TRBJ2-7	TGTGCCAGCAGTACACACAGGGACCTATACGAGCAGTACTTC	CASSTHRDLYEQYF
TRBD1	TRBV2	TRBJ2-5	TGTGCCAGCACAGGGGGCGGTGAGACCCAGTACTTC	CASTGGGETQYF
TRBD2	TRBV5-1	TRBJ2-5	TGCGCCAGCAGCTTGGGGCTAGCGGGACAAGAGACCCAGTACTTC	CASSLGLAGQETQYF
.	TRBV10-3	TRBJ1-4	TGTGCCACGGCTCGGCAGGGGAATGAAAAACTGTTTTTT	CATARQGNEKLFF
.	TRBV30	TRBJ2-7	TGTGCCTGGAGGGTACGCGCCTCCTACGAGCAGTACTTC	CAWRVRASYEQYF
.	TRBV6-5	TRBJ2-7	TGTGCCAGCAGTGCTACAGGATTCTCCTACGAGCAGTACTTC	CASSATGFSYEQYF
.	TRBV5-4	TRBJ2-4	TGTGCCAGCAGCTCGACAGTTGCCAAAAACATTCAGTACTTC	CASSSTVAKNIQYF
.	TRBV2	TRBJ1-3	TGTGCCAGCAGTCGGACAGTTTACGCCATATATTTT	CASSRTVYAIYF
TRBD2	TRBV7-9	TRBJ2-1	TGTGCCAGCAGCTTTTTAGCGGGGGATTCCTACAATGAGCAGTTCTTC	CASSFLAGDSYNEQFF
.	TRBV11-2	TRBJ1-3	TGTGCCAGCAGCCTAGTGGTGCAGGGGTTTTCTGGAAACACCATATATTTT	CASSLVVQGFSGNTIYF
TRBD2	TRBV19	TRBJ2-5	TGTGCCAGTAGTATAGGGTACCTAGCGGGAGAGACCCAGTACTTC	CASSIGYLAGETQYF
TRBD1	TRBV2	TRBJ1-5	TGTGCCAGCAGTGAACGGGACAGAAATCAGCCCCAGCATTTT	CASSERDRNQPQHF
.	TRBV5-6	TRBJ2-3	TGTGCCAGTGACGCCCAGGACACAGATACGCAGTATTTT	CASDAQDTDTQYF